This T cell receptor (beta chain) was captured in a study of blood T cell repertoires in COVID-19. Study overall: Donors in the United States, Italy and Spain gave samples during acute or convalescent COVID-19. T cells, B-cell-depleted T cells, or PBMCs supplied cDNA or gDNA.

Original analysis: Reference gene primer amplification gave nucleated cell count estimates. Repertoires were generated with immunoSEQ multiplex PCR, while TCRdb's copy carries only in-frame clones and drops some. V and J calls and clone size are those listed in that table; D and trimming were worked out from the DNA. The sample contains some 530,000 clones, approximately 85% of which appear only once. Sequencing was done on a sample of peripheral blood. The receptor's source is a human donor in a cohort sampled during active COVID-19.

Here the CDR3 DNA reads TGTGCCTCGTGGGGCTTGGAAAAACTGTTTTTT. This gives the protein CASWGLEKLFF. The chain employs TRBV28 and TRBJ1-4; a weak D match, TRBD1 (5 bases). Germline V gives CDR1 MDHEN, CDR2 SYDVKM. The germline V and J ends were trimmed by 11 bases and 8 bases, with 12 bases remaining between them. CDR3 length: 11 residues.